A selection of T cell receptor beta chains follows, all from one sample in a study of CD8 T cells in Susac syndrome. TCRdb fed the immunoSEQ multiplex PCR reads into MiXCR, producing one record per CDR3 protein. The table has 400,000 or so distinct CDR3 sequences, 85% seen once. Sequencing input: CD8+ T cells from PBMCs. The origin of the receptors is a human donor with multiple sclerosis. The CDR3 runs from the conserved cysteine through the conserved F or W. D genes are given only for firm matches. Size tells how often a clone was seen (once, few, many) or the class of an expanded clone, and some rows leave it out.

J gene,D gene,V gene,clone size,CDR3 DNA,CDR3 protein
TRBJ2-7,-,TRBV6-5,few,TGTGCCAGCAGTTATTCGGAATCCTACGAGCAGTACTTC,CASSYSESYEQYF
TRBJ2-7,TRBD1,TRBV3-1,-,TGTGCCAGCAGCCAGGGACAGGGGTGGTACGAGCAGTACTTC,CASSQGQGWYEQYF
TRBJ2-1,-,TRBV7-9,-,TGTGCCAGCAGCCCTGTGACGTCCGCTGGACAGTTCTTC,CASSPVTSAGQFF
TRBJ2-5,-,TRBV24-1,-,TGTGCCGCGACGGACTGGGCCGCCAACACCTACCAAGAGACCCAGTACTTC,CAATDWAANTYQETQYF
TRBJ1-2,TRBD1,TRBV7-4,-,TGTGCCAGCAGTACCGACAGGGGGCCTCCCTATGGCTACACCTTC,CASSTDRGPPYGYTF
TRBJ2-1,TRBD2,TRBV24-1,-,TGTGCCACCAGTGACTCTGAGGGACTAGCGGGCCACAATGAGCAGTTCTTC,CATSDSEGLAGHNEQFF
TRBJ2-3,-,TRBV25-1,-,TGTGCCAGCAGTGAATGGATCCCGGGTTGGGGCACAGATACGCAGTATTTT,CASSEWIPGWGTDTQYF
TRBJ2-7,-,TRBV12-3/TRBV12-4,few,TGTGCCAGCAGTCCCGAGGGGGACTACGAGCAGTACTTC,CASSPEGDYEQYF
TRBJ2-2,TRBD2,TRBV3-1,-,TGTGCCAGCAGCCTGAAACTAGCGGGAGGGAACGGGGAGCTGTTTTTT,CASSLKLAGGNGELFF
TRBJ2-7,-,TRBV29-1,-,TGCAGCGTTTTGGCGGACTCCTACGAGCAGTACTTC,CSVLADSYEQYF
TRBJ2-1,-,TRBV5-1,-,TGCGCCAGCAGCTTGGCCCTCGGTCGCTACAATGAGCAGTTCTTC,CASSLALGRYNEQFF
TRBJ2-2,TRBD2,TRBV11-2,-,TGTGCCAGCAGCTTTCGGACTAGCGTGAACACCGGGGAGCTGTTTTTT,CASSFRTSVNTGELFF
TRBJ2-1,-,TRBV7-9,-,TGTGCCAGCAGCTTAGATGGGGACTTGAGGTTCTTC,CASSLDGDLRFF
TRBJ1-2,TRBD1,TRBV6-5,-,TGTGCCAGCGCTGGACAGGGTTTAGATGGCTACACCTTC,CASAGQGLDGYTF
TRBJ2-5,-,TRBV13,once,TGTGCCAGCAGTAGCAACCCGAACCAAGAGACCCAGTACTTC,CASSSNPNQETQYF
TRBJ2-7,-,TRBV12-3/TRBV12-4,-,TGTGCCAGCAGCCTTAAGGGACTGATCTACGAGCAGTACTTC,CASSLKGLIYEQYF
TRBJ2-1,-,TRBV6-1,once,TGTGCCAGCAGTGAAGGGCACGGGGACCATGAGCAGTTCTTC,CASSEGHGDHEQFF
TRBJ1-2,-,TRBV6-1,-,TGTGCCAGCGCCGAATATGGCTACACCTTC,CASAEYGYTF
TRBJ2-7,-,TRBV28,-,TGTGCCAGCAGTCTCGACAGGAGGCAGGCTACTATCTACGAGCAGTACTTC,CASSLDRRQATIYEQYF
TRBJ1-1,TRBD1,TRBV5-1,-,TGCGCCAGCAGCGAACCCAGAGAACAGGGGACCTTGAACACTGAAGCTTTCTTT,CASSEPREQGTLNTEAFF
TRBJ1-2,-,TRBV4-1,-,TGCGCCAGCAGCCAAGACGGCCTAGGCTACACCTTC,CASSQDGLGYTF
TRBJ2-3,TRBD2,TRBV4-1,-,TGCGCCAGCAGCCAAGAGGCCGGGACTAGCGGGGGAGGAGATACGCAGTATTTT,CASSQEAGTSGGGDTQYF
TRBJ2-1,-,TRBV11-3,-,TGTGCCAGCAGCGAGGGGGGACTCCCCTACAATGAGCAGTTCTTC,CASSEGGLPYNEQFF
TRBJ1-5,-,TRBV12-3/TRBV12-4,-,TGTGCCAGCAGTTTAAGTCGTTGGGAGCCCCAGCATTTT,CASSLSRWEPQHF
TRBJ1-6,-,TRBV6-1,-,TGTGCCAGCAGCCCCAGGACAGCCACCCCGGCCAATTCACCCCTCCACTTT,CASSPRTATPANSPLHF
TRBJ1-1,TRBD1,TRBV10-3,once,TGTGCCATCAGTGAGGGGTGGGACAGAGATAACACTGAAGCTTTCTTT,CAISEGWDRDNTEAFF
TRBJ2-7,-,TRBV3-1,-,TGTGCCAGCAGCTACCGAAACTCGCTTTACGAGCAGTACTTC,CASSYRNSLYEQYF
TRBJ1-2,-,TRBV7-2,-,TGTGCCAGCAGCGCCCGGGACATTTATGGCTACACCTTC,CASSARDIYGYTF
TRBJ2-1,TRBD2,TRBV4-1,-,TGCGCCAGCAGCCAACGGACTAGCGGGGGGGCCAGTGATGAGCAGTTCTTC,CASSQRTSGGASDEQFF
TRBJ2-7,TRBD2,TRBV5-1,-,TGCGCCAGCAGCTTGGGCCGTTGGCTAGCGGGAGATGGGAACTACGAGCAGTACTTC,CASSLGRWLAGDGNYEQYF
TRBJ2-1,-,TRBV7-2,-,TGTGCCAGCAGCCCTCATTCAGCTGGTCAGCGGTTCTTC,CASSPHSAGQRFF
TRBJ2-2,-,TRBV9,-,TGTGCCAGCAGCGTGATGGCTCTGTCGCCCGGGGAGCTGTTTTTT,CASSVMALSPGELFF
TRBJ1-1,-,TRBV12-3/TRBV12-4,-,TGTGCCAGCGGCAACACCCCTGACCGCGAAGCTTTCTTT,CASGNTPDREAFF
TRBJ2-7,-,TRBV11-2,-,TGTGCCAGCAGCTTAGGGGGCGGGATTTCGTACGAGCAGTACTTC,CASSLGGGISYEQYF
TRBJ2-1,-,TRBV7-9,-,TGTGCCAGCAGCTTAGGGGGGGACCCATCCTACAATGAGCAGTTCTTC,CASSLGGDPSYNEQFF
TRBJ2-2,-,TRBV27,-,TGTGCCAGCAGTTTATCTTGGACCCCTGAAGGGGAGCTGTTTTTT,CASSLSWTPEGELFF
TRBJ1-6,TRBD1,TRBV5-1,-,TGCGCCAGCAGCTTGTTTCCAGGGGGATCACCCCTCCACTTT,CASSLFPGGSPLHF
TRBJ2-7,TRBD1,TRBV2,-,TGTGCCAGCAGTGAAGCCGCGAGGGACAGGGACCACGAGCAGTACTTC,CASSEAARDRDHEQYF
TRBJ2-1,TRBD2,TRBV28,-,TGTGCCAGCAGTTTCGTTCCGGGGAGGGCCCACAATGAGCAGTTCTTC,CASSFVPGRAHNEQFF
TRBJ2-3,-,TRBV12-3/TRBV12-4,-,TGTGCCAGCAGACCCCCTAGGGGACGTGATACGCAGTATTTT,CASRPPRGRDTQYF
TRBJ2-2,-,TRBV12-3/TRBV12-4,-,TGTGCCAGCAGGAAATTTGGCGCGACGACAAACACCGGGGAGCTGTTTTTT,CASRKFGATTNTGELFF
TRBJ1-1,-,TRBV5-1,-,TGCGCCAGCAGCTTCGGTCAGGGTCCAAACACTGAAGCTTTCTTT,CASSFGQGPNTEAFF
TRBJ1-5,-,TRBV30,-,TGTGCCTGGAGTCCGGGGGGGACGGGTCAGCCCCAGCATTTT,CAWSPGGTGQPQHF
TRBJ1-4,-,TRBV30,-,TGTGCCTGGAGTTTTCGGGACGGGCTTAATGAAAAACTGTTTTTT,CAWSFRDGLNEKLFF
TRBJ2-1,-,TRBV12-3/TRBV12-4,once,TGTGCCAGTCTTTTCTTCGGGTTTGGCTCCTACAATGAGCAGTTCTTC,CASLFFGFGSYNEQFF
TRBJ2-7,-,TRBV12-3/TRBV12-4,-,TGTGCCAGCAGCCCCCTCAGGGGTGGGTCCTACGAGCAGTACTTC,CASSPLRGGSYEQYF
TRBJ2-7,-,TRBV10-3,-,TGTGCCGCAGGGGATTCCTACGAGCAGTACTTC,CAAGDSYEQYF
TRBJ2-5,TRBD1,TRBV5-6,-,TGTGCCAGCAGCGCTCGGGACAGGGGAGCGGAGACCCAGTACTTC,CASSARDRGAETQYF
TRBJ2-7,-,TRBV5-6,-,TGTGCCAGCAGTTCAGGGGACCCTTTCTACGAGCAGTACTTC,CASSSGDPFYEQYF
TRBJ1-6,TRBD1,TRBV5-5,-,TGTGCCAGCAGCTTGGCCGGCTCAGGGGGATTCCGTTCACCCCTCCACTTT,CASSLAGSGGFRSPLHF
TRBJ2-1,-,TRBV6-5,-,TGTGCCAGCAGTTACTCGAGCAGGGGAGGCAATGAGCAGTTCTTC,CASSYSSRGGNEQFF
TRBJ1-1,-,TRBV2,-,TGTGCCAGCAGGAGGACAGTCATGAACACTGAAGCTTTCTTT,CASRRTVMNTEAFF
TRBJ2-7,-,TRBV3-1,-,TGTGCCAGCAGCCAATTAAGACAGCCCTACGAGCAGTACTTC,CASSQLRQPYEQYF
TRBJ1-1,TRBD1,TRBV6-5,few,TGTGCCAGCAGTTACCCGGGACAGGGGACTGAAGCTTTCTTT,CASSYPGQGTEAFF
TRBJ2-2,-,TRBV4-1,-,TGCGCCAGCAGCCGTAGTTCAGGGGAGCTGTTTTTT,CASSRSSGELFF
TRBJ2-5,TRBD2,TRBV12-3/TRBV12-4,-,TGTGCCAGCAGTTTAACTAGCGGACACTTCCAAGAGACCCAGTACTTC,CASSLTSGHFQETQYF
TRBJ2-1,-,TRBV19,few,TGTGCCAGTAGCCCGGGGGCCAGCTCCTACAATGAGCAGTTCTTC,CASSPGASSYNEQFF
TRBJ1-2,TRBD1,TRBV12-3/TRBV12-4,-,TGTGCCAGCAGTTTAAGGGACAGACTTAACTATGGCTACACCTTC,CASSLRDRLNYGYTF
TRBJ2-1,TRBD2,TRBV6-5,-,TGTGCCAGCAGTTACGGGACTAGCGGGAGTTATGAGCAGTTCTTC,CASSYGTSGSYEQFF
TRBJ2-1,-,TRBV4-1,once,TGCGCCAGCAGACCGACAACCTACAATGAGCAGTTCTTC,CASRPTTYNEQFF